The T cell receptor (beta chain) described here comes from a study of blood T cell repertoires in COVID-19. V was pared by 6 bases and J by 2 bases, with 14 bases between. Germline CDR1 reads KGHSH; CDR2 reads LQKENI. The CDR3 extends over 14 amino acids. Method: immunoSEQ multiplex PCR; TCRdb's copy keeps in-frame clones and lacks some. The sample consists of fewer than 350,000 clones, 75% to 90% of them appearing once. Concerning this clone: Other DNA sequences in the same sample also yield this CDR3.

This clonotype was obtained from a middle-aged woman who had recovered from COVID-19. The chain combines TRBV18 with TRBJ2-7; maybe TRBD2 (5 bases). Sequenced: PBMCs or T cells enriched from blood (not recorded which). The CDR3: CASSPSGRPYEQYF. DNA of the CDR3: TGTGCCAGCTCCCCGAGCGGACGTCCCTACGAGCAGTACTTC.